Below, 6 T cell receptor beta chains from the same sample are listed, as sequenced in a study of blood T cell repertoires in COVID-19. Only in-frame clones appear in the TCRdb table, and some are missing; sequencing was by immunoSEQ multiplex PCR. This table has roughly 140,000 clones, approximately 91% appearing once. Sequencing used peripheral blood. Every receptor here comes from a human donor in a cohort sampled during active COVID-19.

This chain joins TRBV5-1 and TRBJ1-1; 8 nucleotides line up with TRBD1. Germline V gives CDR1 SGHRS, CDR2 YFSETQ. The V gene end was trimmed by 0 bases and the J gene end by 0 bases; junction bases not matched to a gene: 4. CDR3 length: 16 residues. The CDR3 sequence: CASSLGATGVNTEAFF. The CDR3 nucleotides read TGCGCCAGCAGCTTGGGGGCGACAGGGGTGAACACTGAAGCTTTCTTT.

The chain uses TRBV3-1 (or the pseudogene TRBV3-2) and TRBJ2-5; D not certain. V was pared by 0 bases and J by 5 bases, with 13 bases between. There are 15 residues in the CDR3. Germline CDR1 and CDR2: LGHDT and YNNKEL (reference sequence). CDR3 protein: CASSQDQTRAETQYF. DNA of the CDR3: TGTGCCAGCAGCCAAGATCAGACCAGAGCGGAGACCCAGTACTTC.

The CDR3 DNA is TGCGCCAGCAGCTTGGACGGACTAGCGGGAGTCACCGCCAATGAGCAGTTCTTC. This codes for CASSLDGLAGVTANEQFF. The chain uses TRBV5-1 and TRBJ2-1; the match to TRBD2 covers 13 bases. Germline CDR1 reads SGHRS; CDR2 reads YFSETQ. The CDR3 loop spans 18 amino acids. Trimming at V came to 0 bases and at J to 6 bases, leaving 9 bases not matched to a gene. The full variable domain, with the rest looked up from reference TRBV5-1 and TRBJ2-1, is KAGVTQTPRYLIKTRGQQVTLSCSPISGHRSVSWYQQTPGQGLQFLFEYFSETQRNKGNFPGRFSGRQFSNSRSEMNVSTLELGDSALYLCASSLDGLAGVTANEQFFGPGTRLTVL.

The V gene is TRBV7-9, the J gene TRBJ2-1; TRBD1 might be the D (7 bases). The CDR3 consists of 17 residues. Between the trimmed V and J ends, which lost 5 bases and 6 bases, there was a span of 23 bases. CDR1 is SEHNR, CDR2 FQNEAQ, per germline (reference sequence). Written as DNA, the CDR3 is TGTGCCAGCAGCCAATATCGTCGGGGCCAGGGGGGCAATGAGCAGTTCTTC. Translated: CASSQYRRGQGGNEQFF.

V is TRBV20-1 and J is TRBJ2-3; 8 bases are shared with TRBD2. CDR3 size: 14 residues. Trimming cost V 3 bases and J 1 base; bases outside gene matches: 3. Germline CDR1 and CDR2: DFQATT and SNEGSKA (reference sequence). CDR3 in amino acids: CSASLREGTDTQYF. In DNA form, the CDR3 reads TGCAGTGCTAGTTTGCGGGAGGGCACAGATACGCAGTATTTT.

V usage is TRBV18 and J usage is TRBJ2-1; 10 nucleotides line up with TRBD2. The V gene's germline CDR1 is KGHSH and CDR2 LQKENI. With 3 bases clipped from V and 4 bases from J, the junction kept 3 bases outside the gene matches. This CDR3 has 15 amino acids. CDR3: CASSPTSGVYNEQFF. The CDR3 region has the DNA TGTGCCAGCTCACCTACTAGCGGGGTTTACAATGAGCAGTTCTTC.